This TCR beta chain derives from a study of blood T cell repertoires in COVID-19. Across the study: Donors in the United States, Italy and Spain gave samples during acute or convalescent COVID-19.

This CDR3 region has 16 residues. Germline V gene data show CDR1 as KGHSH and CDR2 as LQKENI. Trimming pared 3 bases from V and 4 bases from J, leaving 15 bases between. The cohort comprised adults aged 18 to 89 years residing in some 24 US areas. For recovered donors of Cohort 3, there were two negative PCRs, clearance, or symptom resolution. As originally analysed: How many nucleated cells were present was estimated from reference gene primer amplification. The protocol was immunoSEQ multiplex PCR, while the TCRdb copy is restricted to in-frame clones and leaves out a portion. That table is the source of V, J and clone size, and D and trimming were worked out from the DNA. In the table there are around 220,000 clones, just over 90% of which are singletons.

The TCR was taken from a woman between 18 and 29 years old who had recovered from COVID-19. Material for sequencing was PBMCs or T cells enriched from blood (not recorded which). The chain recombines TRBV18 with TRBJ2-2; maybe TRBD1 (5 bases). Here the CDR3 DNA reads TGTGCCAGCTCACCCGTGGTATCAGGGTTCACCGGGGAGCTGTTTTTT. This translates into CASSPVVSGFTGELFF.